A selection of T cell receptor beta chains follows, all from one sample in a study of blood T cell repertoires in COVID-19. The assay was immunoSEQ multiplex PCR, and TCRdb's table has in-frame clones only and misses some. The sample records about 110,000 clones, almost 85% being singletons. Material: peripheral blood. These receptors came from a human donor in a cohort sampled during active COVID-19. CDR3s include the opening cysteine and the closing phenylalanine or tryptophan. D genes are given only for firm matches. The size entry is marked missing in some rows and otherwise reads once, few, many or a size class.

CDR3aa | CDR3nt | d_gene | j_gene | len | v_gene | abundance
CASSFPGQNYGYTF | TGTGCCAGCAGCTTCCCGGGACAGAACTATGGCTACACCTTC | TRBD1 | TRBJ1-2 | 14 | TRBV5-5 | .
CASSISGSGYEQYF | TGCGCCAGCAGTATAAGCGGGAGTGGATACGAGCAGTACTTC | TRBD2 | TRBJ2-7 | 14 | TRBV5-1 | .
CASSPRGTGELFF | TGTGCCAGCAGTCCTCGGGGGACCGGGGAGCTGTTTTTT | . | TRBJ2-2 | 13 | TRBV6-6 | .
CASSQGQGAGNQPQHF | TGCGCCAGCAGCCAAGGACAGGGGGCTGGCAATCAGCCCCAGCATTTT | TRBD1 | TRBJ1-5 | 16 | TRBV4-1 | .
CASSSGGTEAFF | TGTGCCAGCAGCTCGGGGGGGACTGAAGCTTTCTTT | . | TRBJ1-1 | 12 | TRBV2 | .
CASSVRSQPQHF | TGTGCCAGCAGTGTCCGGTCTCAGCCCCAGCATTTT | . | TRBJ1-5 | 12 | TRBV28 | .
CASSLSTWVSNGYTF | TGTGCCAGCAGTTTATCGACATGGGTCTCCAATGGCTACACCTTC | . | TRBJ1-2 | 15 | TRBV28 | .
CASSSGTGQLADEQFF | TGTGCCAGCAGTTCCGGAACGGGACAATTAGCCGATGAGCAGTTCTTC | . | TRBJ2-1 | 16 | TRBV6-5 | .
CASSLYGGLARGYTF | TGTGCCAGCAGTTTATACGGGGGGTTGGCCCGTGGCTACACCTTC | . | TRBJ1-2 | 15 | TRBV27 | .
CASSKSQGAPQEPLHF | TGTGCCAGCAGTAAAAGCCAGGGGGCACCTCAAGAACCCCTCCACTTT | TRBD1 | TRBJ1-6 | 16 | TRBV2 | .
CASSSWDISGNTIYF | TGTGCCAGCAGCTCCTGGGACATTTCTGGAAACACCATATATTTT | . | TRBJ1-3 | 15 | TRBV7-2 | .
CATSDPGYEKLFF | TGTGCCACCAGTGATCCAGGGTACGAAAAACTGTTTTTT | . | TRBJ1-4 | 13 | TRBV24-1 | .
CASSQRLAGANTGELFF | TGTGCCAGCAGCCAGCGACTAGCGGGAGCTAACACCGGGGAGCTGTTTTTT | TRBD2 | TRBJ2-2 | 17 | TRBV3-1/TRBV3-2 | once
CASSQASTSGRCDNEQFF | TGCGCCAGCAGTCAAGCCTCGACTAGCGGGAGGTGCGATAATGAGCAGTTCTTC | TRBD2 | TRBJ2-1 | 18 | TRBV23-1 | .
CASSLNRGAYEQYF | TGTGCCAGCAGCTTGAACAGGGGGGCCTACGAGCAGTACTTC | TRBD1 | TRBJ2-7 | 14 | TRBV5-5 | .
CASSLNRGTGVSGRLTGELFF | TGTGCCAGCAGTTTAAACCGCGGGACAGGGGTTAGCGGGAGGCTGACCGGGGAGCTGTTTTTT | . | TRBJ2-2 | 21 | TRBV28 | once
CASSRGATDTQYF | TGTGCCAGCAGCCGCGGGGCCACAGATACGCAGTATTTT | . | TRBJ2-3 | 13 | TRBV4-2 | once
CASRLQGSNEKLFF | TGTGCCAGCAGGCTCCAGGGTTCTAATGAAAAACTGTTTTTT | . | TRBJ1-4 | 14 | TRBV3-1/TRBV3-2 | .
CASSQGEAAGVYNQPQHF | TGCGCCAGCAGCCAAGGGGAGGCGGCAGGCGTTTACAATCAGCCCCAGCATTTT | . | TRBJ1-5 | 18 | TRBV4-1 | .
CASSQGQGNTIYF | TGCGCCAGCAGCCAGGGACAGGGAAACACCATATATTTT | TRBD1 | TRBJ1-3 | 13 | TRBV5-1 | .
CASSKAGRNTEAFF | TGTGCCAGTAGTAAAGCAGGAAGGAACACTGAAGCTTTCTTT | . | TRBJ1-1 | 14 | TRBV19 | .
CASSLDAAGGEKLFF | TGTGCCAGCAGCTTAGATGCGGCCGGGGGTGAAAAACTGTTTTTT | . | TRBJ1-4 | 15 | TRBV7-2 | .
CASGHRDREGYTF | TGTGCCAGCGGCCACCGGGACAGAGAAGGCTACACCTTC | TRBD1 | TRBJ1-2 | 13 | TRBV2 | .
CASSRGQGTGGYTF | TGTGCCAGCAGTAGGGGACAGGGGACCGGTGGCTACACCTTC | TRBD1 | TRBJ1-2 | 14 | TRBV6-5 | .
CASSLLGGSIQYF | TGTGCCAGCAGTTTATTGGGGGGGAGCATTCAGTACTTC | TRBD2 | TRBJ2-4 | 13 | TRBV12-3/TRBV12-4 | .
CASSPRQGQAEKLFF | TGTGCCAGCTCACCGAGGCAGGGGCAAGCTGAAAAACTGTTTTTT | . | TRBJ1-4 | 15 | TRBV18 | .
CASSQERLAGANEQFF | TGTGCCAGCAGCCAAGAGAGACTAGCGGGAGCCAATGAGCAGTTCTTC | TRBD2 | TRBJ2-1 | 16 | TRBV3-1/TRBV3-2 | .
CASSSGQGVTEAFF | TGTGCCAGCTCATCGGGACAGGGGGTGACTGAAGCTTTCTTT | TRBD1 | TRBJ1-1 | 14 | TRBV18 | .
CASSESSGRVHEQFF | TGCGCCAGCAGCGAATCTAGCGGGAGGGTACATGAGCAGTTCTTC | TRBD2 | TRBJ2-1 | 15 | TRBV5-1 | once
CASSVATAGGSQETQYF | TGTGCCAGCAGCGTAGCTACAGCGGGAGGGTCCCAAGAGACCCAGTACTTC | TRBD2 | TRBJ2-5 | 17 | TRBV9 | .
CASSPRLPGEYTEAFF | TGTGCCAGCTCACCACGTCTCCCAGGGGAGTATACTGAAGCTTTCTTT | . | TRBJ1-1 | 16 | TRBV18 | .